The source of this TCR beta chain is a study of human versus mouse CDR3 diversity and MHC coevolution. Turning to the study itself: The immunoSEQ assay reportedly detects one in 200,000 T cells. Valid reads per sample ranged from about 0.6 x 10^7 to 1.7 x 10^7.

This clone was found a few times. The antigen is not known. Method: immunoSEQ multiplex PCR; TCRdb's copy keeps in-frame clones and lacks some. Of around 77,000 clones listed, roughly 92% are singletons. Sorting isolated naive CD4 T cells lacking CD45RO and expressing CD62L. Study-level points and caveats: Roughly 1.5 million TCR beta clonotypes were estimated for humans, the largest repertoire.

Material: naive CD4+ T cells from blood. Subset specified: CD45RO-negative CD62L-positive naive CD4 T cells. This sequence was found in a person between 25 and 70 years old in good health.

The CDR3 nucleotides are TGCGCCAGTAGCGACAGGATGAACACTGAAGCTTTCTTT. This sequence encodes CASSDRMNTEAFF. This chain joins TRBV10-2 and TRBJ1-1, with a tentative D call TRBD1 (6 bases). Trimming took 9 bases from V and 0 from J, leaving 11 bases between them. This CDR3 region has 13 residues. Germline values: CDR1 WSHSY, CDR2 SAAADI.